This TCR beta chain appears in the sequencing data of a study of OX40 agonist ivuxolimab in advanced cancers. This CDR3 spans 14 amino acids. The V and J ends lost 5 bases and 6 bases, in that order; junction bases with no gene match: 2. CDR1 and CDR2 from the germline V gene are SEHNR and FQNEAQ (reference sequence). For this clone: Antigen: not known.

Repertoires were generated with immunoSEQ multiplex PCR, while TCRdb's copy carries only in-frame clones and drops some. The sample lists 60,000 to 65,000 clones; roughly nine tenths were seen once. General study points: It was also the case that some nonresponders had low normalized T-cell clonal expansion. The antigens recognized by the expanded peripheral T cells, that is their antigen specificity, were not determined.

This clonotype was sampled from an adult with an advanced solid tumor such as melanoma, head and neck, liver or kidney cancer. Material: CD4+ or CD8+ T cells sorted from blood, obtained in a trial of the OX40 agonist ivuxolimab. The chain couples TRBV7-9 to TRBJ2-4; 12 nucleotides match TRBD2. The CDR3: CASSQGLAGNIQYF. As DNA, the CDR3 is TGTGCCAGCAGCCAGGGACTAGCGGGAAACATTCAGTACTTC.